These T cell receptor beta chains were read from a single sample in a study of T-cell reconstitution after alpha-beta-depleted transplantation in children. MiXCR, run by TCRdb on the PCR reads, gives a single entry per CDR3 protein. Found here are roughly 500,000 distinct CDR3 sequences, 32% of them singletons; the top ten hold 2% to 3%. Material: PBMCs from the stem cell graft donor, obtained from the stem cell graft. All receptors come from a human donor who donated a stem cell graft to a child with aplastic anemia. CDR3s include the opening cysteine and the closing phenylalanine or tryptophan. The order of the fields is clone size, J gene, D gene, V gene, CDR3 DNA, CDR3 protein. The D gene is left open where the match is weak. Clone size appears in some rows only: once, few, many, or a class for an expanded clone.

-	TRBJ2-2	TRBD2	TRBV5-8	TGTGCCAGCAGCTCCGGCGGGAGGAGAGCCGGGGAGCTGTTTTTT	CASSSGGRRAGELFF
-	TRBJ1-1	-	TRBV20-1	TGCAGTGCTAGAGTAGGGGTCGAGACTGAAGCTTTCTTT	CSARVGVETEAFF
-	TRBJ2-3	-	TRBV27	TGTGCCAGCAGCCCACGCCTTCAAACCGATACGCAGTATTTT	CASSPRLQTDTQYF
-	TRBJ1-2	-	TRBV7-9	TGTGCCAGCAGCTTAACTCGAGTTGATGGCTACACCTTC	CASSLTRVDGYTF
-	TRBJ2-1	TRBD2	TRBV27	TGTGCCAGCAGTTCTCCGGGACTAGCGGGAACCAATGAGCAGTTCTTC	CASSSPGLAGTNEQFF
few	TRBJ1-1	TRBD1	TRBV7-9	TGTGCCAGCAGCAGAGGACAGGGCGGCGCTGAAGCTTTCTTT	CASSRGQGGAEAFF
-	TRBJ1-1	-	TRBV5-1	TGCGCCAGCAGGACCGGAGCAGGGAACACTGAAGCTTTCTTT	CASRTGAGNTEAFF
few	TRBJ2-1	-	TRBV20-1	TGCAGTGCTATCAACCGGGGCGCACGGGGCAATGAGCAGTTCTTC	CSAINRGARGNEQFF
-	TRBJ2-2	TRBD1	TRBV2	TGTGCCAGCAGTGCTTGGAAACAGGGGGCTTACACCGGGGAGCTGTTTTTT	CASSAWKQGAYTGELFF
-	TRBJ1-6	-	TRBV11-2	TGTGCCAGCACTAGGAGCTCCTATAATTCACCCCTCCACTTT	CASTRSSYNSPLHF
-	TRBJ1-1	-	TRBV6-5	TGTGCCAGCAGTTACGAGACAGCGAACACTGAAGCTTTCTTT	CASSYETANTEAFF
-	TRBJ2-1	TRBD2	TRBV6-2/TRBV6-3	TGTGCCAGCAGCACCAGGACTAGCGGGAGACACAATGAGCAGTTCTTC	CASSTRTSGRHNEQFF
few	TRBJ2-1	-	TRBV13	TGTGCCAGCAGCCCTGGACAGCCTTACAATGAGCAGTTCTTC	CASSPGQPYNEQFF
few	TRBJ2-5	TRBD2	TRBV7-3	TGTGCCAGCAGCTCCGGACTAGCGGGAGGTTTTAAAGAGACCCAGTACTTC	CASSSGLAGGFKETQYF
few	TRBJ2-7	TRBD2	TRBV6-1	TGTGCCAGCAGTGAACTCGCGGGAGTCACCTACGAGCAGTACTTC	CASSELAGVTYEQYF
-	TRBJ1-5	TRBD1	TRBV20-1	TGCAGTGCTAGAGTGGGCAGGGGGCGAAGTTTTTCACAGCCCCAGCATTTT	CSARVGRGRSFSQPQHF
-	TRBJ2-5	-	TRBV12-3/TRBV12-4	TGTGCCAGCAGGATAGGAGGGTTAGAAGAGACCCAGTACTTC	CASRIGGLEETQYF
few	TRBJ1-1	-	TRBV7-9	TGTGCCAGCACTGCGCAGAAGAACACTGAAGCTTTCTTT	CASTAQKNTEAFF
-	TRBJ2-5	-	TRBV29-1	TGCAGCGTTGGGGACGGCCAGGGGTGGACCCAGTACTTC	CSVGDGQGWTQYF
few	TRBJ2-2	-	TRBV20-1	TGCAGTGCTAACGGGCAGGCCACCACCGGGGAGCTGTTTTTT	CSANGQATTGELFF
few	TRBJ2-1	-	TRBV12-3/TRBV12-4	TGTGCCAGCAACCCAGGTCCTACCTACAATGAGCAGTTCTTC	CASNPGPTYNEQFF
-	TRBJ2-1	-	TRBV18	TGTGCCAGCTCACCACGGCTAACGGGGAACAATGAGCAGTTCTTC	CASSPRLTGNNEQFF
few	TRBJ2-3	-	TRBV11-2	TGTGCCAGCAGCTTAGTCCGGGCTCCCACAGATACGCAGTATTTT	CASSLVRAPTDTQYF
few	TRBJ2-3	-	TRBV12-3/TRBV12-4	TGTGCCAGCAGTTTAGTAGGCCAGCGGACAGATACGCAGTATTTT	CASSLVGQRTDTQYF
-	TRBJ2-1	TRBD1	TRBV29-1	TGCAGCGTTCCCGGTGCAGGGGGCTCCTACAATGAGCAGTTCTTC	CSVPGAGGSYNEQFF
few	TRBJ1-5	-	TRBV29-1	TGCAGCGTTGAGCTTGACAACAATCAGCCCCAGCATTTT	CSVELDNNQPQHF
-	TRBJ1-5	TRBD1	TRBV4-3	TGCGCCAGCAGCCTTCGACAGGGCTACAATCAGCCCCAGCATTTT	CASSLRQGYNQPQHF
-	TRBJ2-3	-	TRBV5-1	TGCGCCAGCAGCTCCTTAGACAGGAATACGCAGTATTTT	CASSSLDRNTQYF
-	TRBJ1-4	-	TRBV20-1	TGCAGTGCTAGAGATTGGAATGGTAATGAAAAACTGTTTTTT	CSARDWNGNEKLFF
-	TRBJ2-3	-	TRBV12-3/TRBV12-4	TGTGCCAGCAGTTTACCCCGAGCAGTAGCGACAGATACGCAGTATTTT	CASSLPRAVATDTQYF
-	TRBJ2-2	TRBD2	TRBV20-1	TGCAGTGCTGACCCACGAGCGGGAGGGCCCAACACCGGGGAGCTGTTTTTT	CSADPRAGGPNTGELFF
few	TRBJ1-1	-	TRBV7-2	TGTGCCAGCAGCCCAACCCTAGATACCGGGGGTGAAGCTTTCTTT	CASSPTLDTGGEAFF
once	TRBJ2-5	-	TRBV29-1	TGCAGCGTTGAGGGTAGCGGCCAAGAGACCCAGTACTTC	CSVEGSGQETQYF
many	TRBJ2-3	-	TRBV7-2	TGCGCCAGCAGCTTGGGCGGGACTAGCACAGATACGCAGTATTTT	CASSLGGTSTDTQYF
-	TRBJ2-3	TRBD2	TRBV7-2	TGTGCCAGCAGCTCCCGGAGTAGCGGGATAGATACGCAGTATTTT	CASSSRSSGIDTQYF
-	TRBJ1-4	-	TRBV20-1	TGCAGTGCTAGGTCAGGCTCTACAACTAATGAAAAACTGTTTTTT	CSARSGSTTNEKLFF
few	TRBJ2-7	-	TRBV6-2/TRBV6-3	TGTGCCAGCAGTTACCAGTACGAGCAGTACTTC	CASSYQYEQYF
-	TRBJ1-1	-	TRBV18	TGTGCCAGCTCAGCACAGGGTCCAAACACTGAAGCTTTCTTT	CASSAQGPNTEAFF
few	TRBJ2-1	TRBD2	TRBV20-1	TGCAGTGCCCTAACGGCTAGCGGGCTTAGCTCCTACAATGAGCAGTTCTTC	CSALTASGLSSYNEQFF
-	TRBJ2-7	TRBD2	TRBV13	TGTGCCAGCAGACCACCGGGACTAGTTAATGCCGAGCAGTACTTC	CASRPPGLVNAEQYF
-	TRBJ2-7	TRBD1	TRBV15	TGTGCCACCAGCGGGGACAGGAGGTCCGAGCAGTACTTC	CATSGDRRSEQYF
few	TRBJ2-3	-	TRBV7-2	TGTGCCAGCAGCTTAGCAGTTGGCGGTCCGAGCACAGATACGCAGTATTTT	CASSLAVGGPSTDTQYF
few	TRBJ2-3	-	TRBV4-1	TGCGCCAGCAGCCAAGAAAGAGCGGCAGATACGCAGTATTTT	CASSQERAADTQYF
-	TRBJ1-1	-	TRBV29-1	TGCAGCGTTGTAGCCCTAGGAGACACTGAAGCTTTCTTT	CSVVALGDTEAFF
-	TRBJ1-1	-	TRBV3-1	TGTGCCAGCAGCCAGAAGAGGAACACTGAAGCTTTCTTT	CASSQKRNTEAFF
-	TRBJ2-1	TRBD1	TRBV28	TGTGCCAGCAGTTCCCCCGCGGGACAGGTTAACAATGAGCAGTTCTTC	CASSSPAGQVNNEQFF
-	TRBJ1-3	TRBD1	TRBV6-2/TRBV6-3	TGTGCCAGCAGTTACTCCCTTGTTAAAAAGACAGGGGGCCCTGGAAACACCATATATTTT	CASSYSLVKKTGGPGNTIYF
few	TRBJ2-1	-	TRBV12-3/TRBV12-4	TGTGCCAGCAGTTCCCACCAGGGTTGGAATGGGCAGTTCTTC	CASSSHQGWNGQFF
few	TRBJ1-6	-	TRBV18	TGTGCCAGCTCACCACCGTCAGGGGCCTACTATAATTCACCCCTCCACTTT	CASSPPSGAYYNSPLHF
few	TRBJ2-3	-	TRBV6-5	TGTGCCAGCAGTTACTCGTATAGCACAGATACGCAGTATTTT	CASSYSYSTDTQYF
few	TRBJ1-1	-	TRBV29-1	TGCAGCGCGCAAGGGACATTCGAAGCTTTCTTT	CSAQGTFEAFF
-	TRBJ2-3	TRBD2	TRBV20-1	TGCAGTGCTAGAGATGGGGGACTAGCGGGAGGATTTGCCACAGATACGCAGTATTTT	CSARDGGLAGGFATDTQYF
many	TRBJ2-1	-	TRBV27	TGTGCCAGCAGTTTGTCAGGTCCTAATGAGCAGTTCTTC	CASSLSGPNEQFF